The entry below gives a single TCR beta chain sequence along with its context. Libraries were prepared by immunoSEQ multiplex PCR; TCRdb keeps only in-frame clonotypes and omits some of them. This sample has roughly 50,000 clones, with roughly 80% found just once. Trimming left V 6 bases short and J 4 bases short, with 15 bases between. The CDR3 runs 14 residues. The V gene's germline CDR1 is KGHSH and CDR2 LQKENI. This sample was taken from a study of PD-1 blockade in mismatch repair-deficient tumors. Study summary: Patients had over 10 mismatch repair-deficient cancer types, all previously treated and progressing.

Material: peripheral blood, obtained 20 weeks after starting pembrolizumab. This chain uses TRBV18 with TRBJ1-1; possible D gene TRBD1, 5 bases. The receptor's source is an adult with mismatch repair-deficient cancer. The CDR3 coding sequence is TGTGCCAGCTCGCCCCCCTCAGGGAGCACTGAAGCTTTCTTT. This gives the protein CASSPPSGSTEAFF.